This entry features one TCR beta chain sequence. The ends lost 5 bases at V and 9 bases at J; junction bases unmatched: 10. Germline assignment: CDR1 MNHNY and CDR2 SVGAGI (reference sequence). The CDR3 sequence is 15 residues long. A sample-barcoded 5' primer and a J-beta primer mix were used in a second PCR of roughly 7 to 11 cycles. TCRdb redid the calling of the 5' RACE reads with MiXCR, one entry per CDR3 protein. This table has around 780,000 distinct CDR3 sequences, approximately 24% appearing once. The sample is drawn from a study of blood T cells in healthy people across ages. This same sample was also part of a study on T cells of mothers and their children.

The sequence was obtained from a boy younger than 18 in good health. The sequenced material came from blood. This chain connects TRBV6-6 to TRBJ2-1; TRBD2 matches 10 bases. The CDR3 DNA sequence: TGTGCCAGCAGTCAGAGCGGGGGGGCTCAGAGTGAGCAGTTCTTC. This sequence encodes CASSQSGGAQSEQFF.